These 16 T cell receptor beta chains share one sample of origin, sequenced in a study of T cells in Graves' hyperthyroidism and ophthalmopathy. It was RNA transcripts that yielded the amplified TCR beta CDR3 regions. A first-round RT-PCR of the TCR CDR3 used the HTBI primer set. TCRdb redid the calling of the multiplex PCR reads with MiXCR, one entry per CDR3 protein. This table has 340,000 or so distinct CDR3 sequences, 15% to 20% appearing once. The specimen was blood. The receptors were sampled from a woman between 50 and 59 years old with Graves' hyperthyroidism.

CDR3 bases: TGTGCCAGCAGCTTATTTGTTTCAGTTAACTATGGCTACACCTTC. Translating gives CASSLFVSVNYGYTF. V and J are TRBV7-9 and TRBJ1-2, with D unresolved. V gave up 2 bases and J gave up 1 base, with 11 bases separating them. The CDR3 is made up of 15 amino acids. Germline lookup yields CDR1 SEHNR and CDR2 FQNEAQ (reference sequence).

Here the CDR3 reads CASSETQGSGTEAFF. CDR3 DNA sequence: TGTGCCAGCAGTGAAACACAGGGCTCCGGCACTGAAGCTTTCTTT. This rearrangement joins TRBV6-1 to TRBJ1-1; D might be TRBD1 (6 bases). This CDR3 comprises 15 residues. Germline lookup yields CDR1 MNHNS and CDR2 SASEGT. V gave up 2 bases and J gave up 4 bases, with 14 bases separating them.

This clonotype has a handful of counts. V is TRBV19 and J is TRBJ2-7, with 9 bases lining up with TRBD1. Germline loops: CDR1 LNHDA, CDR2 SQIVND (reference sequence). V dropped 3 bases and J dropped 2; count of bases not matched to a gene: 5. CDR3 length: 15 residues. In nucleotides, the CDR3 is TGTGCCAGTAGTATGTCCGGACAGGGGACCTACGAGCAGTACTTC. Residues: CASSMSGQGTYEQYF.

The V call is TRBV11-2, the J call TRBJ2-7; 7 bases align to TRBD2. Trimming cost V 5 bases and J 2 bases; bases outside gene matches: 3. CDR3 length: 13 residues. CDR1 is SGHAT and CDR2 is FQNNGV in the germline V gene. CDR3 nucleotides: TGTGCCAGCAGCGGGGGGGGGGCCTACGAGCAGTACGTC. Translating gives CASSGGGAYEQYV.

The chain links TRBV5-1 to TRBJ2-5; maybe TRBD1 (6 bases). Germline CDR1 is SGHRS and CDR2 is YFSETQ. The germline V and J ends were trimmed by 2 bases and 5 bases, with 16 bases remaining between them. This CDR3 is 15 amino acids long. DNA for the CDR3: TGCGCCAGCAGCTTTGGTGCCGCAGGGGCGGAGACCCAGTACTTC. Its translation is CASSFGAAGAETQYF.

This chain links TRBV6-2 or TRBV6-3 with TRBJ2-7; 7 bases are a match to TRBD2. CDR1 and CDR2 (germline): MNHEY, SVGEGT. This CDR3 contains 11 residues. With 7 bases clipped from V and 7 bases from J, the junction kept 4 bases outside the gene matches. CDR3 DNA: TGTGCCAGCACGGGGGGTCGGGAGCAGTACTTC. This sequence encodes CASTGGREQYF.

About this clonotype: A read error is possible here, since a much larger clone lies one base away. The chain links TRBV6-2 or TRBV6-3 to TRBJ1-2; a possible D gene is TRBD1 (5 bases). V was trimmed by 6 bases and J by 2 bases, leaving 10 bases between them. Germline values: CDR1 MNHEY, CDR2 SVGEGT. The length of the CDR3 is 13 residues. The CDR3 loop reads CASSSRDNYGYTF. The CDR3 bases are TGTGCCAGCAGCTCCCGGGACAACTATGGCTACACCTTC.

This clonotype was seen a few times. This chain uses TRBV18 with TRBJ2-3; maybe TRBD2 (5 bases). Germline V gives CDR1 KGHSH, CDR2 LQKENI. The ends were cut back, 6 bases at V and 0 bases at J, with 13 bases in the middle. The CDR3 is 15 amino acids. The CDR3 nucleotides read TGTGCCAGCTCCCTACGGGGATCTAGCACAGATACGCAGTATTTT. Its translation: CASSLRGSSTDTQYF.

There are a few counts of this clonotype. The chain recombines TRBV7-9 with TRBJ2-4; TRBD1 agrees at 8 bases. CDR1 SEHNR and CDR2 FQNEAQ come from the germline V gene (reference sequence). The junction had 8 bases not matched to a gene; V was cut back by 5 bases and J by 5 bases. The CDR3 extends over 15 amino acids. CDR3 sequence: CASSPPGTGQNIQYF. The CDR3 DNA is TGTGCCAGCAGCCCACCCGGGACAGGTCAAAACATTCAGTACTTC.

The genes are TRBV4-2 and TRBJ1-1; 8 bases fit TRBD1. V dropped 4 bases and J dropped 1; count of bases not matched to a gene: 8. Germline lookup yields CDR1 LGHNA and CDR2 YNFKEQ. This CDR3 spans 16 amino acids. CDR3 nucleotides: TGTGCCAGCAGCCGAGTGGGGACAGGACCGAACACTGAAGCTTTCTTT. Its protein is CASSRVGTGPNTEAFF.

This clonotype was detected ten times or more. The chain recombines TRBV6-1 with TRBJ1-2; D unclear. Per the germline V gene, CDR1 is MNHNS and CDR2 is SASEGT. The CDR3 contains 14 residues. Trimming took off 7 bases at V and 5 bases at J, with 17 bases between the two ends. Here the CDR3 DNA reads TGTGCCAGCATGTTTCCTGGACGGTCATATGGCTACACCTTC. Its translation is CASMFPGRSYGYTF.

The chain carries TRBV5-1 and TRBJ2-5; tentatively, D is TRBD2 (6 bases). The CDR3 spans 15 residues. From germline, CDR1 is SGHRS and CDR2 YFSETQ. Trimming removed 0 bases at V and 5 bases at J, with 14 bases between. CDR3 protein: CASSLAGRRAETQYF. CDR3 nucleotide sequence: TGCGCCAGCAGCTTGGCCGGAAGGAGGGCGGAGACCCAGTACTTC. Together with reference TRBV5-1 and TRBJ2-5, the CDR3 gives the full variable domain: KAGVTQTPRYLIKTRGQQVTLSCSPISGHRSVSWYQQTPGQGLQFLFEYFSETQRNKGNFPGRFSGRQFSNSRSEMNVSTLELGDSALYLCASSLAGRRAETQYFGPGTRLLVL.

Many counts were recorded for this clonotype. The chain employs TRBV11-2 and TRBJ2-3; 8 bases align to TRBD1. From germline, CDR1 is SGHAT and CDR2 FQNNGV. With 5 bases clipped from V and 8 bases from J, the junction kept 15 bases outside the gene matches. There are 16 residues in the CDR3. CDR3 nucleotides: TGTGCCAGCAGCCGAAATCAGGGGGCGAATGTTGGTACGCAGTATTTT. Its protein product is CASSRNQGANVGTQYF.

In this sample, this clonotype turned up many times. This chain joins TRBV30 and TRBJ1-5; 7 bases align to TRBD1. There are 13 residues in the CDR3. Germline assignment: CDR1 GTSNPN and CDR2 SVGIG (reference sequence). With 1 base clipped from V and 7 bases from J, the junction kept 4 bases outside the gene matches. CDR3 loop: CAWSAGGIQPQHF. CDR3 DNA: TGTGCCTGGAGTGCAGGGGGTATCCAGCCCCAGCATTTT.

CDR3 bases: TGTGCCAGCAGCTCTGGACAGGCTTTTTACGAGCAGTACTTC. It encodes CASSSGQAFYEQYF. The chain recombines TRBV7-8 with TRBJ2-7; 7 nucleotides agree with TRBD1. This CDR3 has 14 amino acids. With 4 bases clipped from V and 4 bases from J, the junction kept 7 bases outside the gene matches. The germline gives CDR1 SGHVS, CDR2 FQNEAQ.

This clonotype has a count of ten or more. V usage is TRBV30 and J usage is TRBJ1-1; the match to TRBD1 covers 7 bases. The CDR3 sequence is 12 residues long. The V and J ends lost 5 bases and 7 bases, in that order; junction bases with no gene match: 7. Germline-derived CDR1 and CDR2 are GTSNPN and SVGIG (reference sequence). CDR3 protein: CAWGTDLREAFF. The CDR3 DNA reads TGTGCCTGGGGGACAGACTTACGTGAAGCTTTCTTT.